The rows below give T cell receptor beta chains drawn from one sample of a study of lymphopenia after photon versus proton radiotherapy. Repertoires were generated with immunoSEQ multiplex PCR, while TCRdb's copy carries only in-frame clones and drops some. The sample holds about 24,000 clones, around 84% seen once. Material: peripheral blood, obtained from a patient treated with photon-based radiotherapy. The receptors stem from a man aged 35-49 years with gastric cancer. Both conserved end residues are part of each CDR3. Each record gives: CDR3 DNA, CDR3 protein, V gene, J gene, D gene, clone size. A D gene is named only where the DNA matches it firmly. Some rows have no size entry. The others give once, few or many, or a class for an expanded clone.

DNA: TGTGCCTGGGGACAGGGGAGGGTACAAGAGACCCAGTACTTC; CDR3: CAWGQGRVQETQYF; V: TRBV30; J: TRBJ2-5; D: TRBD1; size: NA
DNA: TGCAGCGCCAAACCATCAGAAGGACAGGGGGCTGGTGGCTACACCTTC; CDR3: CSAKPSEGQGAGGYTF; V: TRBV29-1; J: TRBJ1-2; D: TRBD1; size: NA
DNA: TGTGCCAGCAGCTTGGTAAGCCAGCCCCAGCATTTT; CDR3: CASSLVSQPQHF; V: TRBV5-8; J: TRBJ1-5; D: NA; size: once
DNA: TGTGCCAGCAGTCAGGGTAGTAGATCACCCCTCCACTTT; CDR3: CASSQGSRSPLHF; V: TRBV27; J: TRBJ1-6; D: NA; size: NA
DNA: TGTGCCAGCAGCGCCGGGACAGTGAACACTGAAGCTTTCTTT; CDR3: CASSAGTVNTEAFF; V: TRBV5-1; J: TRBJ1-1; D: TRBD1; size: NA
DNA: TGTGCCAGCAGCCTCACCCGACAGGGGAACTATGGCTACACCTTC; CDR3: CASSLTRQGNYGYTF; V: TRBV6-5; J: TRBJ1-2; D: TRBD1; size: NA
DNA: TGCGCCAGCAGCTGGGACAGCGGTTCCTTCTACGAGCAGTACTTC; CDR3: CASSWDSGSFYEQYF; V: TRBV5-1; J: TRBJ2-7; D: TRBD1; size: once
DNA: TGTGCCAGCAGCGAGCCAGACAGGGACGCGAACACCATATATTTT; CDR3: CASSEPDRDANTIYF; V: TRBV9; J: TRBJ1-3; D: TRBD1; size: NA
DNA: TGTGCCAGCAGCCGTTCTGAGAACACTGAAGCTTTCTTT; CDR3: CASSRSENTEAFF; V: TRBV7-3; J: TRBJ1-1; D: NA; size: few
DNA: TGTGCCAGCAGTGGACAGGGAAGCTCCTATAATTCACCCCTCCACTTT; CDR3: CASSGQGSSYNSPLHF; V: TRBV2; J: TRBJ1-6; D: TRBD1; size: NA
DNA: TGTGCCAGCAGCCGGCCTCCAGCGGGGAATACAGATGAGCAGTTCTTC; CDR3: CASSRPPAGNTDEQFF; V: TRBV7-8; J: TRBJ2-1; D: TRBD2; size: NA
DNA: TGTGCCTGGACCGGGACCGAGGGGGTCTATGGCTACACCTTC; CDR3: CAWTGTEGVYGYTF; V: TRBV30; J: TRBJ1-2; D: NA; size: once
DNA: TGTGCCAGCCATGGCCGAAATCAGCCCCAGCATTTT; CDR3: CASHGRNQPQHF; V: TRBV19; J: TRBJ1-5; D: NA; size: NA
DNA: TGCGCCAGCAGCCAATCCAGGGGAACTGGAAACACCATATATTTT; CDR3: CASSQSRGTGNTIYF; V: TRBV4-3; J: TRBJ1-3; D: NA; size: NA
DNA: TGTGCCAGCAGTACCGGGACAGGCGGGCAGCCCCAGCATTTT; CDR3: CASSTGTGGQPQHF; V: TRBV2; J: TRBJ1-5; D: TRBD1; size: NA
DNA: TGTGCCAGCAGCCCCGACAGATGGACAGATACGCAGTATTTT; CDR3: CASSPDRWTDTQYF; V: TRBV11-3; J: TRBJ2-3; D: NA; size: NA
DNA: TGTGCCAGCACCGCCCCAGGGGGTCACACTGAAGCTTTCTTT; CDR3: CASTAPGGHTEAFF; V: TRBV6-5; J: TRBJ1-1; D: TRBD1; size: NA
DNA: TGTGCCAGCAGCGTAGTAAGCGGGGCGGATACGCAGTATTTT; CDR3: CASSVVSGADTQYF; V: TRBV9; J: TRBJ2-3; D: TRBD2; size: once
DNA: TGTGCCAGCTCACCTGGGACAGACTATAATTCACCCCTCCACTTT; CDR3: CASSPGTDYNSPLHF; V: TRBV18; J: TRBJ1-6; D: TRBD1; size: NA
DNA: TGTGCCAGCGCGGGGGGGCGATGGGGTAAGAATTCACCCCTCCACTTT; CDR3: CASAGGRWGKNSPLHF; V: TRBV7-8; J: TRBJ1-6; D: NA; size: NA
DNA: TGTGCCAGCAGTTTAGCCAGGGTTGGCACTGAAGCTTTCTTT; CDR3: CASSLARVGTEAFF; V: TRBV27; J: TRBJ1-1; D: NA; size: NA
DNA: TGTGCCAGTAGTCCCGCCGCGTCCGCCAGGAATTCACCCCTCCACTTT; CDR3: CASSPAASARNSPLHF; V: TRBV19; J: TRBJ1-6; D: NA; size: few
DNA: TGTGCCACCAGCCCAAGGGGAGGGCGATGGAACACTGAAGCTTTCTTT; CDR3: CATSPRGGRWNTEAFF; V: TRBV15; J: TRBJ1-1; D: NA; size: NA
DNA: TGTGCCAGCAGCAAAGGGAGCATCCTCTCCTACGAGCAGTACTTC; CDR3: CASSKGSILSYEQYF; V: TRBV21-1; J: TRBJ2-7; D: NA; size: NA
DNA: TGTGCCAGCAGCTTATCGGGATCTGGAAACACCATATATTTT; CDR3: CASSLSGSGNTIYF; V: TRBV7-3; J: TRBJ1-3; D: NA; size: NA
DNA: TGTGCCAGTAGTATTGGAGGGATGGTTGAAGCTTTCTTT; CDR3: CASSIGGMVEAFF; V: TRBV19; J: TRBJ1-1; D: NA; size: NA
DNA: TGTGCCAGCAGTCCCAGAGGTCAGGACGAACCTCTGTTTTTT; CDR3: CASSPRGQDEPLFF; V: TRBV27; J: TRBJ2-2; D: NA; size: NA
DNA: TGTGCCAGCAGCGGAGTGACAGGGGCGGCTTTGTCCGCCAACGTCCTGACTTTC; CDR3: CASSGVTGAALSANVLTF; V: TRBV9; J: TRBJ2-6; D: TRBD1; size: NA
DNA: TGTGCCAGCAGCCAACCATTCCTTGTAAGGTCTGGAAACACCATATATTTT; CDR3: CASSQPFLVRSGNTIYF; V: TRBV4-2; J: TRBJ1-3; D: NA; size: NA
DNA: TGCGCCAGCAGCCCCCGACAGGGTGGTGAAGCTTTCTTT; CDR3: CASSPRQGGEAFF; V: TRBV4-3; J: TRBJ1-1; D: TRBD1; size: NA
DNA: TGTGCCAGCAGCTTAGACCCCCGAGGGGCAGATACGCAGTATTTT; CDR3: CASSLDPRGADTQYF; V: TRBV7-2; J: TRBJ2-3; D: NA; size: NA
DNA: TGTGCCAGCATCCTCCTACAGTCTTCTGAAGCTTTCTTT; CDR3: CASILLQSSEAFF; V: TRBV27; J: TRBJ1-1; D: NA; size: NA
DNA: TGTGCCAGCAGCGCCGAGGGAACTGAAGCTTTCTTT; CDR3: CASSAEGTEAFF; V: TRBV9; J: TRBJ1-1; D: NA; size: few
DNA: TGTGCCAGCTCACCGCCCGGGACGGCTCAAGAGACCCAGTACTTC; CDR3: CASSPPGTAQETQYF; V: TRBV18; J: TRBJ2-5; D: NA; size: NA
DNA: TGTGCCAGCACCATTTCGGCACAGGGAGTAGGCTACACCTTC; CDR3: CASTISAQGVGYTF; V: TRBV7-2; J: TRBJ1-2; D: NA; size: NA
DNA: TGTGCCAGCAGCTTGGGACAGGGGACGAACACCGGGGAGCTGTTTTTT; CDR3: CASSLGQGTNTGELFF; V: TRBV5-5; J: TRBJ2-2; D: TRBD1; size: once
DNA: TGTGCCACCAGCAGAGTGGCGACTAGCTATAGCAATGAGCAGTTCTTC; CDR3: CATSRVATSYSNEQFF; V: TRBV15; J: TRBJ2-1; D: TRBD2; size: NA
DNA: TGTGCCAGCAGTGGGAAAGGGGTCTCTGGAGAGCAGTACTTC; CDR3: CASSGKGVSGEQYF; V: TRBV6-1; J: TRBJ2-7; D: NA; size: NA
DNA: TGTGCCAGCAGCGTAGCGGCTAGCGGGGGGAACGGTGAGCAGTTCTTC; CDR3: CASSVAASGGNGEQFF; V: TRBV9; J: TRBJ2-1; D: TRBD2; size: NA
DNA: TGTGCCAGCAGCCAAGATCAGGGCAGGGCGGGGAACTATGGCTACACCTTC; CDR3: CASSQDQGRAGNYGYTF; V: TRBV14; J: TRBJ1-2; D: NA; size: NA
DNA: TGTGCCAGCAGCTTCATGGGCGGGAATGAGCAGTTCTTC; CDR3: CASSFMGGNEQFF; V: TRBV7-2; J: TRBJ2-1; D: NA; size: NA